The 12 T cell receptor beta chains in this list originate from one sample, sequenced in a study of Graves' ophthalmopathy and Graves' hyperthyroidism. Amplification from RNA transcripts yielded the TCR beta CDR3 regions. First-round RT-PCR with HTBI primers preceded a second-round multiplex PCR. MiXCR was run by TCRdb on the multiplex PCR reads, yielding one entry per CDR3 protein. The table shows roughly 220,000 distinct CDR3 sequences, with 45% occurring only once. What was sequenced was peripheral blood. The receptors stem from an adult man with Graves' ophthalmopathy.

The chain links TRBV9 to TRBJ1-4; D not resolved. Germline loops: CDR1 SGDLS, CDR2 YYNGEE. The CDR3 has 15 amino acids. V lost 7 bases and J lost 0, with 13 bases in between. DNA of the CDR3: TGTGCCAGCGCACTGGGGTCAGCAACTAATGAAAAACTGTTTTTT. Translating gives CASALGSATNEKLFF. The full variable domain, its missing parts supplied by reference TRBV9 and TRBJ1-4, is DSGVTQTPKHLITATGQRVTLRCSPRSGDLSVYWYQQSLDQGLQFLIQYYNGEERAKGNILERFSAQQFPDLHSELNLSSLELGDSALYFCASALGSATNEKLFFGSGTQLSVL.

The chain combines TRBV6-5 with TRBJ2-5, with TRBD2 identical over 12 bases. Per germline, CDR1 MNHEY and CDR2 SVGAGI. This CDR3 comprises 17 residues. V shed 0 bases, J shed 1 base, and the junction held 3 bases outside the gene matches. The chain's CDR3 is CASSYSTSGGPQETQYF. In nucleotides, the CDR3 is TGTGCCAGCAGTTACTCCACTAGCGGGGGGCCCCAAGAGACCCAGTACTTC.

Of note for this clonotype: This clone may be a read error of a much larger clone one base away. The chain uses TRBV29-1 and TRBJ1-1; D gene unclear. This CDR3 is 14 amino acids long. From germline, CDR1 is SQVTM and CDR2 ANQGSEA. The germline V and J ends were trimmed by 5 bases and 1 base, with 14 bases remaining between them. CDR3 sequence reads: CSVLAPPENTEAFF. The CDR3 DNA reads TGCAGCGTTCTTGCCCCGCCGGAGAACACTGAAGCTTTCTTT.

This sequence joins TRBV6-6 and TRBJ1-5, with D unclear. V gave up 5 bases and J gave up 4 bases, with 9 bases separating them. Looked up from germline, CDR1 is MNHNY and CDR2 is SVGAGI (reference sequence). The CDR3 has 13 amino acids. CDR3 amino acids: CASSERENQPQHF. The CDR3 nucleotides are TGTGCCAGCAGTGAAAGGGAGAATCAGCCCCAGCATTTT.

This clonotype was seen more than once but under ten times. V usage is TRBV9 and J usage is TRBJ2-7; 13 bases are a match to TRBD2. Germline V gene sequence: CDR1 SGDLS, CDR2 YYNGEE. Trimming cost V 4 bases and J 5 bases; bases outside gene matches: 3. This CDR3 spans 14 amino acids. The CDR3 loop is CASSRGLAGDEQYF. DNA for the CDR3: TGTGCCAGCAGCCGCGGACTAGCGGGGGACGAGCAGTACTTC.

The chain links TRBV19 to TRBJ2-7, with a weak D call TRBD1 (5 bases). Germline V lookup: CDR1 LNHDA, CDR2 SQIVND (reference sequence). CDR3 size: 13 residues. Trimming pared 9 bases from V and 3 bases from J, leaving 15 bases between. The CDR3 DNA reads TGTGCCAGCATGTCTCCAGGGAACTACGAGCAGTACTTC. Its protein product is CASMSPGNYEQYF.

This clonotype was seen a handful of times. The chain has TRBV7-9 and TRBJ2-7, with D possibly TRBD1 on 7 matching bases. Germline assignment: CDR1 SEHNR and CDR2 FQNEAQ (reference sequence). The CDR3 consists of 16 residues. The V end lost 1 base, the J end lost 3 bases, and 16 bases lay between the germline ends. The CDR3 loop reads CASSLVNRGLSYEQYF. CDR3 coding DNA: TGTGCCAGCAGCTTAGTCAACAGGGGACTCAGCTACGAGCAGTACTTC.

The chain links TRBV4-3 to TRBJ2-2; 10 nucleotides line up with TRBD1. The CDR3 spans 16 residues. Germline trimming cut 5 bases from V and 6 bases from J; bases unmatched to any gene: 9. Germline CDR1 and CDR2: LGHNA and YSLEER. CDR3: CASSRRGQGVSGELFF. The CDR3 coding sequence is TGCGCCAGCAGCAGACGTGGACAGGGGGTCTCCGGGGAGCTGTTTTTT.

J is TRBJ1-5 and V is TRBV28; TRBD1 might be the D (5 bases). The germline V gene encodes CDR1 MDHEN and CDR2 SYDVKM. This CDR3 region has 15 residues. Trimming cost V 1 base and J 7 bases, with 14 bases left between them. The CDR3 loop reads CASSLSPQGNQPQHF. The CDR3 DNA follows: TGTGCCAGCAGTTTATCTCCCCAGGGAAACCAGCCCCAGCATTTT.

This clonotype was observed a handful of times. The rearrangement links TRBV13 to TRBJ1-1; tentative D call: TRBD1 (6 bases). The CDR3 spans 15 residues. V lost 1 base, J lost 3 bases, and 12 bases lay in between. CDR1 is PRHDT, CDR2 FYEKMQ, per germline (reference sequence). The CDR3 DNA follows: TGTGCCAGCAGCTTAGCCAGGGGCCCGTACACTGAAGCTTTCTTT. This sequence encodes CASSLARGPYTEAFF.

This clonotype was counted ten times or more. The chain employs TRBV24-1 and TRBJ1-1, with D tentatively TRBD1 (6 bases). V was pared by 7 bases and J by 5 bases, with 10 bases between. This CDR3 has 12 residues. CDR1 is KGHDR, CDR2 SFDVKD, per germline. CDR3 DNA: TGTGCCACCAGCGACCAGGGGACTGAAGCTTTCTTT. Protein sequence: CATSDQGTEAFF.

There are a few counts of this clonotype. The genes are TRBV20-1 and TRBJ2-7; 13 nucleotides match TRBD2. The length of the CDR3 is 16 residues. Germline lookup yields CDR1 DFQATT and CDR2 SNEGSKA (reference sequence). The V segment lost 6 bases and the J segment 3 bases; nucleotides outside the gene matches: 11. As DNA, the CDR3 is TGCAGTGCCCCGACCGGGACTAGCGGGGATAGCTACGAGCAGTACTTC. As protein: CSAPTGTSGDSYEQYF.